The next 28 T cell receptor beta chains were all read from a single sample in a study of cytomegalovirus exposure and HLA in healthy donors. Primers: 60 Vbeta forward and 13 Jbeta reverse. Generated by immunoSEQ multiplex PCR, the TCRdb table keeps only in-frame clones and is missing some. This sample carries about 160,000 clones, around 79% of them seen once, and the ten largest clones take roughly 3%. Material: PBMCs. The source is a woman in her thirties or forties in good health and CMV-seronegative.

V gene TRBV14 combines with J gene TRBJ1-2; possibly TRBD1 for D (5 bases). Germline V gives CDR1 SGHDN, CDR2 FVKESK. V lost 4 bases and J lost 8, with 20 bases in between. The CDR3 extends over 15 amino acids. CDR3 sequence: CASSLDWAGRRGYTF. The CDR3 bases are TGTGCCAGCAGCCTGGATTGGGCAGGGAGGCGAGGCTACACCTTC.

The J gene is TRBJ1-6, the V gene TRBV18; D remains ambiguous. There are 18 residues in the CDR3. V lost 0 bases to trimming and J lost 7 bases, with 19 bases between them. From germline, CDR1 is KGHSH and CDR2 LQKENI. The chain's CDR3 is CASSPPLAGVLGNSPLHF. The CDR3 DNA sequence: TGTGCCAGCTCACCACCCCTAGCGGGAGTGTTGGGAAATTCACCCCTCCACTTT.

In its sample, this clone was seen once. This chain joins TRBV11-2 and TRBJ2-1; D not certain. Germline CDR1 is SGHAT and CDR2 is FQNNGV. Trimming pared 2 bases from V and 6 bases from J, leaving 5 bases between. The CDR3 is 12 residues long. The CDR3 is CASSLWANEQFF. CDR3 sequence (DNA): TGTGCCAGCAGCTTATGGGCCAATGAGCAGTTCTTC.

The CDR3: CALQPQHF. CDR3 coding DNA: TGTGCACTTCAGCCCCAGCATTTT. The chain has TRBV3-1 (or the pseudogene TRBV3-2) and TRBJ1-5; D is ambiguous. Germline V gives CDR1 LGHDT, CDR2 YNNKEL (reference sequence). The CDR3 runs to 8 residues.

The chain has TRBV5-1 and TRBJ1-6; 8 bases are shared with TRBD1. Germline V gene sequence: CDR1 SGHRS, CDR2 YFSETQ. The CDR3 totals 20 residues. With V trimmed by 1 base and J by 7 bases, 19 bases remained unmatched. The CDR3 protein is CASSLWSGAGGQERNSPLHF. CDR3 nucleotide sequence: TGCGCCAGCAGCTTGTGGTCTGGGGCAGGGGGCCAAGAGAGGAATTCACCCCTCCACTTT. Combining the CDR3 with reference TRBV5-1 and TRBJ1-6 gives the whole variable domain KAGVTQTPRYLIKTRGQQVTLSCSPISGHRSVSWYQQTPGQGLQFLFEYFSETQRNKGNFPGRFSGRQFSNSRSEMNVSTLELGDSALYLCASSLWSGAGGQERNSPLHFGNGTRLTVT.

The rearrangement links TRBV5-6 to TRBJ2-3; TRBD2 aligns across 7 bases. V lost 1 base to trimming and J lost 8 bases; unmatched junction nucleotides: 13. CDR1 and CDR2 from the germline V gene are SGHDT and YYEEEE. The CDR3 totals 16 residues. In DNA form, the CDR3 reads TGTGCCAGCAGCTTGTTTAGGGATCCGGGGAGGGGTACGCAGTATTTT. Translated, it gives CASSLFRDPGRGTQYF.

This chain joins TRBV2 and TRBJ2-1, with D hard to call. Trimming took off 8 bases at V and 6 bases at J, with 11 bases between the two ends. CDR1 is SNHLY and CDR2 is FYNNEI in the germline V gene. The CDR3 length is 12 residues. CDR3 bases: TGTGCCAGCCGCGGATCACGCAATGAGCAGTTCTTC. Translating it yields CASRGSRNEQFF. Using reference TRBV2 and TRBJ2-1 for the parts outside the CDR3, the full variable domain is EPEVTQTPSHQVTQMGQEVILRCVPISNHLYFYWYRQILGQKVEFLVSFYNNEISEKSEIFDDQFSVERPDGSNFTLKIRSTKLEDSAMYFCASRGSRNEQFFGPGTRLTVL.

This clone was seen only a few times. This chain joins TRBV28 and TRBJ2-7; 11 bases fit TRBD1. Germline CDR1 and CDR2: MDHEN and SYDVKM. Losses at the gene ends were 7 bases for V and 7 bases for J; bases not matched to a gene: 9. This CDR3 spans 14 amino acids. This CDR3 reads CASTQDRGHREQYF. The CDR3 DNA sequence: TGTGCCAGCACTCAGGACAGGGGGCATCGGGAGCAGTACTTC. Drawing the rest from reference TRBV28 and TRBJ2-7, the complete variable domain is DVKVTQSSRYLVKRTGEKVFLECVQDMDHENMFWYRQDPGLGLRLIYFSYDVKMKEKGDIPEGYSVSREKKERFSLILESASTNQTSMYLCASTQDRGHREQYFGPGTRLTVT.

The rearrangement joins TRBV10-3 to TRBJ2-7; the D gene is possibly TRBD2 (5 bases). Germline V gene lookup returns CDR1 ENHRY and CDR2 SYGVKD. The CDR3 covers 13 residues. The V end lost 6 bases, the J end lost 2 bases, and 11 bases lay between the germline ends. CDR3 amino acids: CAISPGSAYEQYF. In nucleotides, the CDR3 is TGTGCCATCAGCCCGGGATCAGCCTACGAGCAGTACTTC.

This chain uses TRBV7-6 with TRBJ2-3, with TRBD1 matching over 11 bases. The CDR3 length is 18 residues. In germline, CDR1 is SGHVS, CDR2 FNYEAQ. With V trimmed by 5 bases and J by 2 bases, 12 bases remained unmatched. The CDR3: CASSLVLPGQGVTDTQYF. Here the CDR3 DNA reads TGTGCCAGCAGCCTAGTCCTCCCGGGACAGGGGGTCACAGATACGCAGTATTTT.

The CDR3 bases are TGTGCCAGCAGAGCGGGGGGGGACAATGAGCAGTTCTTC. It is translated as CASRAGGDNEQFF. The chain couples TRBV28 to TRBJ2-1; 10 bases align to TRBD2. CDR3 size: 13 residues. V shed 6 bases and J 5 bases; nucleotides not matched to a gene: 1. Germline CDR1 and CDR2: MDHEN and SYDVKM.

This chain joins TRBV6-6 and TRBJ2-7; 9 nucleotides agree with TRBD2. Germline lookup yields CDR1 MNHNY and CDR2 SVGAGI (reference sequence). This CDR3 is built from 16 residues. With 0 bases clipped from V and 2 bases from J, the junction kept 5 bases outside the gene matches. The CDR3 bases are TGTGCCAGCAGTTACTCGGCGGGGGGGAGTACCTACGAGCAGTACTTC. Its protein is CASSYSAGGSTYEQYF.

The genes are TRBV28 and TRBJ2-3; 8 bases are shared with TRBD2. J was trimmed by 6 bases and V by 10 bases; bases with no gene match: 9. This CDR3 contains 13 residues. Per germline, CDR1 MDHEN and CDR2 SYDVKM. CDR3 nucleotide sequence: TGTGCCACCCTCCGGGGGGGCTTGGATACGCAGTATTTT. Amino acid sequence: CATLRGGLDTQYF.

The rearrangement links TRBV11-1 to TRBJ2-1; weak D call: TRBD1 (7 bases). The CDR3 extends over 16 amino acids. CDR1 and CDR2 from the germline V gene are SGHAT and FQDESV (reference sequence). Trimming stripped 1 base from V and 5 bases from J, with 15 bases between. DNA of the CDR3: TGTGCCAGCAGCTTAGTTGGCAGGGGGGTCCACAATGAGCAGTTCTTC. It specifies CASSLVGRGVHNEQFF.

This rearrangement joins TRBV6-6 to TRBJ1-2, with TRBD1 as a possible D gene (5 bases). Germline CDR1 MNHNY, CDR2 SVGAGI (reference sequence). The CDR3 sequence is 14 residues long. Trimming removed 5 bases at V and 8 bases at J, with 18 bases between. The chain's CDR3 is CASSPLQRRGGYTF. CDR3 nucleotides: TGTGCCAGCAGTCCGCTCCAACGAAGGGGCGGCTACACCTTC.

The chain links TRBV2 to TRBJ1-1, with D possibly TRBD1 on 6 matching bases. CDR3 length: 13 residues. Germline lookup yields CDR1 SNHLY and CDR2 FYNNEI. Trimming pared 3 bases from V and 5 bases from J, leaving 10 bases between. DNA of the CDR3: TGTGCCAGCAGTGATAGGGGGGGAACTGAAGCTTTCTTT. It translates to CASSDRGGTEAFF. Looking up the rest from reference TRBV2 and TRBJ1-1 gives the full variable domain: EPEVTQTPSHQVTQMGQEVILRCVPISNHLYFYWYRQILGQKVEFLVSFYNNEISEKSEIFDDQFSVERPDGSNFTLKIRSTKLEDSAMYFCASSDRGGTEAFFGQGTRLTVV.

This chain joins TRBV2 and TRBJ1-6; 8 bases are a match to TRBD1. Germline-derived CDR1 and CDR2 are SNHLY and FYNNEI. The CDR3 sequence is 15 residues long. J was trimmed by 2 bases and V by 7 bases; bases with no gene match: 4. The CDR3: CASNPTGAYNSPLHF. CDR3 nucleotide sequence: TGTGCCAGCAACCCGACAGGGGCCTATAATTCACCCCTCCACTTT. The full variable domain, with the rest looked up from reference TRBV2 and TRBJ1-6, is EPEVTQTPSHQVTQMGQEVILRCVPISNHLYFYWYRQILGQKVEFLVSFYNNEISEKSEIFDDQFSVERPDGSNFTLKIRSTKLEDSAMYFCASNPTGAYNSPLHFGNGTRLTVT.

The chain couples TRBV10-3 to TRBJ2-5; 8 nucleotides align to TRBD2. Per the germline V gene, CDR1 is ENHRY and CDR2 is SYGVKD. Losses at the gene ends were 8 bases for V and 5 bases for J; bases not matched to a gene: 7. This CDR3 region has 13 residues. CDR3 nucleotide sequence: TGTGCCATCGGCTCGACTAGCGCGGAGACCCAGTACTTC. Encoded protein: CAIGSTSAETQYF.

This clone has just one count. As DNA, the CDR3 is TGTGCCAGCTCACGACGACAGGGTATATGGGACACTGAAGCTTTCTTT. Its protein is CASSRRQGIWDTEAFF. This chain uses TRBV18 with TRBJ1-1, with TRBD1 matching 7 bases. The ends lost 4 bases at V and 3 bases at J; junction bases unmatched: 11. Germline values: CDR1 KGHSH, CDR2 LQKENI. This CDR3 comprises 16 residues.

The V gene is TRBV19, the J gene TRBJ2-7; 7 nucleotides agree with TRBD1. The CDR3 consists of 12 residues. Losses at the gene ends were 7 bases for V and 6 bases for J; bases not matched to a gene: 6. Germline V gene lookup returns CDR1 LNHDA and CDR2 SQIVND (reference sequence). The CDR3 DNA reads TGTGCCAGTACCTCTTCAGGGGGCGAGCAGTACTTC. Its translation: CASTSSGGEQYF.

This clone was seen once. V is TRBV7-9 and J is TRBJ1-1; D is perhaps TRBD1 (6 bases). The V end lost 7 bases, the J end lost 12 bases, and 21 bases lay between the germline ends. The CDR3 sequence is 13 residues long. Germline V gene data show CDR1 as SEHNR and CDR2 as FQNEAQ (reference sequence). DNA for the CDR3: TGTGCCAGCACCTTTGCGGGGGCAGGGGAAACTTTCTTT. Translated, it gives CASTFAGAGETFF. Looking up the rest from reference TRBV7-9 and TRBJ1-1 gives the full variable domain: DTGVSQNPRHKITKRGQNVTFRCDPISEHNRLYWYRQTLGQGPEFLTYFQNEAQLEKSRLLSDRFSAERPKGSFSTLEIQRTEQGDSAMYLCASTFAGAGETFFGQGTRLTVV.

V usage is TRBV2 and J usage is TRBJ2-2; D unresolved. CDR3 size: 12 residues. Trimming took off 4 bases at V and 6 bases at J, with 6 bases between the two ends. The germline CDR1 and CDR2 sequences are SNHLY and FYNNEI. The CDR3 here is CASSGVPGELFF. Here the CDR3 DNA reads TGTGCCAGCAGTGGAGTACCCGGGGAGCTGTTTTTT.

V gene TRBV2 combines with J gene TRBJ2-4; possible D gene TRBD2, 5 bases. From germline, CDR1 is SNHLY and CDR2 FYNNEI. Trimming shortened V by 2 bases and J by 8 bases, and 13 bases separated the two germline ends. CDR3 length: 14 residues. This CDR3 is CASSESRARDIQYF. CDR3 nucleotide sequence: TGTGCCAGCAGTGAAAGTAGGGCGCGGGACATTCAGTACTTC.

In this sample, this clone turned up a few times. V is TRBV4-1 and J is TRBJ1-3; 9 nucleotides match TRBD1. The CDR3 runs 20 residues. The junction had 18 bases not matched to a gene; V was cut back by 6 bases and J by 0 bases. From germline, CDR1 is MGHRA and CDR2 YSYEKL. CDR3 region: CASRPVLRDRVMDSGNTIYF. In DNA, the CDR3 is TGCGCCAGCAGGCCCGTACTGCGGGACAGGGTAATGGACTCTGGAAACACCATATATTTT.

The CDR3: CATSRDRASGNTIYF. The CDR3 nucleotides are TGTGCCACCAGCAGAGATCGCGCGTCTGGAAACACCATATATTTT. The chain links TRBV15 to TRBJ1-3; D is uncertain. The CDR3 extends over 15 amino acids. Trimming left V 0 bases short and J 1 base short, with 7 bases between. Germline V gene lookup returns CDR1 LNHNV and CDR2 YYDKDF (reference sequence).

This clone turned up a few times. The chain carries TRBV5-6 and TRBJ2-3, with D possibly TRBD1 on 5 matching bases. Trimming left V 4 bases short and J 1 base short, with 7 bases between. In germline, CDR1 is SGHDT, CDR2 YYEEEE. The length of the CDR3 is 13 residues. The CDR3 is CASSSRGTDTQYF. CDR3 bases: TGTGCCAGCAGCAGCAGGGGCACAGATACGCAGTATTTT.

There are a few counts of this clone. The chain is built from TRBV5-4 and TRBJ1-2, with 10 bases matching TRBD1. Germline CDR1 and CDR2: SGHNT and YYREEE (reference sequence). J lost 2 bases, V lost 4 bases, and 11 bases had no gene match. The CDR3 consists of 17 residues. As DNA, the CDR3 is TGTGCCAGCAGCCCTAGGGACAGGGGTAATATCAACTATGGCTACACCTTC. Protein product: CASSPRDRGNINYGYTF.

The rearrangement links TRBV5-8 to TRBJ1-4; 9 bases fit TRBD1. This CDR3 has 16 residues. Germline V gene lookup returns CDR1 SGHTS and CDR2 YDEGEE. V lost 2 bases and J lost 5; bases outside the gene matches: 7. Written as DNA, the CDR3 is TGTGCCAGCAGCTTTCTGGGGACAGGGAAGAATGAAAAACTGTTTTTT. Its translation is CASSFLGTGKNEKLFF.